This T cell receptor (beta chain) was documented in a study of T cell repertoires in cytomegalovirus infection. MiXCR, run by TCRdb on the reads, gives a single entry per CDR3 protein. The sample lists some 350,000 distinct CDR3 sequences, just under 30% occurring once. A note on this clonotype: The antigen remains unidentified.

The CDR3 is 15 amino acids. V gave up 6 bases and J gave up 2 bases, with 19 bases separating them. CDR1 DFQATT and CDR2 SNEGSKA come from the germline V gene (reference sequence). J is TRBJ1-1 and V is TRBV20-1; D is possibly TRBD1 (5 bases). The sequences come from cultured PBMCs, collected from culture after CMV antigen stimulation. The TCR sequence derives from a human donor in good health (CMV status not recorded). Some clones in this sample may be carry-over from other donors' samples. The CDR3 DNA sequence: TGCAGTGCAAAGAAAGTTTCGGGGCCAAACACTGAAGCTTTCTTT. It translates to CSAKKVSGPNTEAFF.